These 25 T cell receptor beta chains came from one sample sequenced in a study of siplizumab effects on memory and regulatory T cells. Clones were sequenced by immunoSEQ multiplex PCR, and TCRdb holds only the in-frame ones, with some missing. The sample lists roughly 110,000 clones; just under 95% were seen once. What was sequenced was non-Treg CD4+ T cells sorted from blood. The source is a human donor in good health.

As concerns this clone: Other nucleotide sequences from this sample produce the same CDR3. The chain links TRBV5-1 to TRBJ2-2; D gene ambiguous. The CDR3 has 13 residues. The germline gives CDR1 SGHRS, CDR2 YFSETQ. Trimming left V 0 bases short and J 4 bases short, with 4 bases between. CDR3 bases: TGCGCCAGCAGCTTGGATGGCACCGGGGAGCTGTTTTTT. It yields the protein CASSLDGTGELFF. The variable domain in full, with the rest retrieved from reference TRBV5-1 and TRBJ2-2, is KAGVTQTPRYLIKTRGQQVTLSCSPISGHRSVSWYQQTPGQGLQFLFEYFSETQRNKGNFPGRFSGRQFSNSRSEMNVSTLELGDSALYLCASSLDGTGELFFGEGSRLTVL.

The rearrangement joins TRBV6-5 to TRBJ1-3; 9 bases line up with TRBD1. The length of the CDR3 is 13 residues. Trimming removed 6 bases from V and 8 bases from J; junction bases left unmatched: 5. The germline CDR1 and CDR2 sequences are MNHEY and SVGAGI. Here the CDR3 reads CASSRTGAYTIYF. In DNA form, the CDR3 reads TGTGCCAGCAGCCGGACAGGGGCCTACACCATATATTTT.

The V call is TRBV5-6, the J call TRBJ1-3; TRBD1 is a possible D gene (5 bases). Trimming shortened V by 4 bases and J by 0 bases, and 14 bases separated the two germline ends. Germline CDR1 is SGHDT and CDR2 is YYEEEE. This CDR3 has 16 residues. CDR3 in amino acids: CASSRTAGFSGNTIYF. The CDR3 DNA sequence: TGTGCCAGCAGCAGAACCGCAGGGTTCTCTGGAAACACCATATATTTT.

The J gene is TRBJ2-5, the V gene TRBV11-3; D remains unclear. V lost 4 bases to trimming and J lost 6 bases, with 6 bases between them. In germline, CDR1 is SGHNT, CDR2 YENEEA. The CDR3 has 11 amino acids. In DNA, the CDR3 is TGTGCCAGCAGCTCGGGTCAGACCCAGTACTTC. This gives the protein CASSSGQTQYF. Looking up the rest from reference TRBV11-3 and TRBJ2-5 gives the full variable domain: EAGVVQSPRYKIIEKKQPVAFWCNPISGHNTLYWYLQNLGQGPELLIRYENEEAVDDSQLPKDRFSAERLKGVDSTLKIQPAELGDSAVYLCASSSGQTQYFGPGTRLLVL.

V gene TRBV27 combines with J gene TRBJ1-4; 9 nucleotides line up with TRBD1. The CDR3 has 15 amino acids. The ends lost 4 bases at V and 8 bases at J; junction bases unmatched: 8. Germline-derived CDR1 and CDR2 are MNHEY and SMNVEV (reference sequence). CDR3: CASSSRDREREKLFF. DNA for the CDR3: TGTGCCAGCAGTTCCCGGGACAGGGAACGGGAAAAACTGTTTTTT.

This chain links TRBV7-9 with TRBJ1-1; D unresolved. Trimming took 6 bases from V and 4 from J, leaving 12 bases between them. CDR1 SEHNR and CDR2 FQNEAQ come from the germline V gene (reference sequence). CDR3 size: 13 residues. In DNA, the CDR3 is TGTGCCAGCAGTCCCGGGATACTCACTGAAGCTTTCTTT. Translation: CASSPGILTEAFF.

This CDR3 reads CATQGGGDIIQYSYEQYF. For the CDR3, the DNA is TGTGCCACACAAGGAGGAGGGGACATAATACAATACTCCTACGAGCAGTACTTC. The chain couples TRBV28 to TRBJ2-7; either TRBD1 or TRBD2 may supply D (6 bases each). The CDR3 totals 18 residues. Trimming removed 10 bases from V and 0 bases from J, with 28 bases in between. CDR1 is MDHEN, CDR2 SYDVKM, per germline.

V gene TRBV10-3 combines with J gene TRBJ2-7, with unresolved D. Deletions cut 0 bases from V and 4 bases from J, with 4 bases between. Germline V gives CDR1 ENHRY, CDR2 SYGVKD. There are 12 residues in the CDR3. The CDR3 DNA sequence: TGTGCCATCAGTGAGTCTGTGTACGAGCAGTACTTC. Translated, it gives CAISESVYEQYF.

The chain joins TRBV28 to TRBJ1-4; D gene uncertain. This CDR3 is 12 amino acids long. Germline CDR1 reads MDHEN; CDR2 reads SYDVKM. V lost 3 bases, J lost 16 bases, and 15 bases lay in between. In DNA form, the CDR3 reads TGTGCCAGCAGTTTGGAGGGTCTAACTCCGTTTTTT. Amino acid sequence: CASSLEGLTPFF.

The chain couples TRBV6-4 to TRBJ1-2; D not resolved. The CDR3 runs to 13 residues. V dropped 8 bases and J dropped 4 bases, with 14 bases sitting between them. The germline V gene has CDR1 MRHNA and CDR2 SNTAGT. Here the CDR3 DNA reads TGTGCCAGCGTTAGGCGGAGCTTCTATGGCTACACCTTC. Its protein is CASVRRSFYGYTF.

V is TRBV5-1 and J is TRBJ2-3; 11 bases are shared with TRBD2. CDR1 and CDR2 (germline): SGHRS, YFSETQ. The CDR3 is 16 amino acids. Unmatched junction bases numbered 10, after V lost 2 bases and J lost 8 bases. The DNA for the CDR3 is TGCGCCAGCAGCTTCGCGCTAGCGGGGGGAGAAGCTACGCAGTATTTT. Its protein is CASSFALAGGEATQYF.

V gene TRBV19 combines with J gene TRBJ2-7; D might be TRBD1 (5 bases). The CDR3 has 12 residues. Trimming took 2 bases from V and 6 from J, leaving 8 bases between them. Germline CDR1 LNHDA, CDR2 SQIVND (reference sequence). CDR3 DNA: TGTGCCAGTAGTATAAGGGGTGGCGAGCAGTACTTC. It translates to CASSIRGGEQYF.

The V call is TRBV25-1, the J call TRBJ2-3; D perhaps matches TRBD2 (6 bases). Per germline, CDR1 MGHDK and CDR2 SYGVNS. Trimming cost V 5 bases and J 9 bases, with 24 bases left between them. The CDR3 runs to 16 residues. In nucleotides, the CDR3 is TGTGCCAGCAGTCAAGCCTGGGGAGGTCGGGGTGAGACGCAGTATTTT. Encoded protein: CASSQAWGGRGETQYF.

The chain has TRBV27 and TRBJ2-1; 13 bases line up with TRBD2. The germline V gene encodes CDR1 MNHEY and CDR2 SMNVEV (reference sequence). The CDR3 has 14 amino acids. The junction had 1 base not matched to a gene; V was cut back by 4 bases and J by 7 bases. CDR3 amino acids: CASSSGLAGNEQFF. The CDR3 DNA follows: TGTGCCAGCAGTTCGGGACTAGCGGGGAATGAGCAGTTCTTC.

The V call is TRBV7-7, the J call TRBJ2-1; D not certain. The V end lost 4 bases, the J end lost 6 bases, and 16 bases lay between the germline ends. Germline CDR1 SSHAT, CDR2 FNYEAQ (reference sequence). The CDR3 covers 15 residues. CDR3 in DNA: TGTGCCAGCAGCTCCGGTCCAGACCCGGTCAATGAGCAGTTCTTC. It specifies CASSSGPDPVNEQFF.

The chain couples TRBV10-1 to TRBJ2-6; D remains ambiguous. Germline CDR1 WNHNN, CDR2 SYGVQD (reference sequence). This CDR3 is 18 amino acids long. V dropped 3 bases and J dropped 0 bases, with 15 bases sitting between them. The CDR3 here is CASSDKSPLSSGANVLTF. DNA for the CDR3: TGCGCCAGCAGTGACAAGAGCCCGTTAAGCTCTGGGGCCAACGTCCTGACTTTC.

This clone has a single count. This sequence joins TRBV7-6 and TRBJ2-7, with 10 bases lining up with TRBD1. Trimming removed 0 bases from V and 4 bases from J; junction bases left unmatched: 12. Germline V gene data show CDR1 as SGHVS and CDR2 as FNYEAQ. The length of the CDR3 is 18 residues. CDR3 region: CASSLARSTGTGVYEQYF. The CDR3 nucleotides are TGTGCCAGCAGCTTAGCAAGATCGACCGGGACAGGGGTTTACGAGCAGTACTTC.

The gene calls are TRBV19 and TRBJ1-5; D not resolved. Deletions cut 5 bases from V and 3 bases from J, with 14 bases between. Germline V gene data show CDR1 as LNHDA and CDR2 as SQIVND (reference sequence). CDR3 length: 15 residues. Here the CDR3 reads CASSSELSYNQPQHF. In DNA form, the CDR3 reads TGTGCCAGTAGTTCTGAGTTGAGTTACAATCAGCCCCAGCATTTT.

DNA of the CDR3: TGTGCTAGTGGTTTGGAAGGAGCGCGGGGCTACACCTTC. This sequence encodes CASGLEGARGYTF. This chain uses TRBV12-5 with TRBJ1-2; D is uncertain. Trimming took off 1 base at V and 8 bases at J, with 11 bases between the two ends. CDR1 and CDR2 from the germline V gene are LGHNT and FRNRAP. This CDR3 has 13 residues. The full variable domain, rest sourced from reference TRBV12-5 and TRBJ1-2, is DARVTQTPRHKVTEMGQEVTMRCQPILGHNTVFWYRQTMMQGLELLAYFRNRAPLDDSGMPKDRFSAEMPDATLATLKIQPSEPRDSAVYFCASGLEGARGYTFGSGTRLTVV.

Only one count was recorded for this clone. The chain recombines TRBV18 with TRBJ1-3; the D gene is possibly TRBD1 (5 bases). V lost 3 bases and J 0 bases, leaving 15 bases between the germline ends. Germline CDR1 and CDR2: KGHSH and LQKENI. There are 17 residues in the CDR3. This CDR3 reads CASSPTAGALSGNTIYF. CDR3 DNA sequence: TGTGCCAGCTCACCCACGGCCGGGGCCCTCTCTGGAAACACCATATATTTT.

This clone was seen a single time. This chain joins TRBV28 and TRBJ2-7; either TRBD1 or TRBD2 may fit D (5 bases each). The V gene lost 6 bases and the J gene lost 2 bases, with 17 bases spanning the gap. CDR3 length: 15 amino acids. The germline V gene has CDR1 MDHEN and CDR2 SYDVKM. The CDR3 DNA reads as TGTGCCAGCAGGCCAGTCCTAGGGACCCCCTACGAGCAGTACTTC. Its translation is CASRPVLGTPYEQYF.

This rearrangement joins TRBV7-6 to TRBJ2-3; 11 nucleotides line up with TRBD2. Germline V CDR1 and CDR2: SGHVS, FNYEAQ. V trimming: 5 bases; J trimming: 3 bases; junction bases outside the gene matches: 16. This CDR3 has 19 amino acids. DNA of the CDR3: TGTGCCAGCAGCCAGGGGGCGGCTAGCGGGGGGAAATCGACAGATACGCAGTATTTT. Protein product: CASSQGAASGGKSTDTQYF.

The chain uses TRBV30 and TRBJ2-7; D is undetermined. The ends were cut back, 2 bases at V and 1 base at J, with 9 bases in the middle. The CDR3 has 13 residues. The germline gives CDR1 GTSNPN, CDR2 SVGIG (reference sequence). CDR3 sequence: CAWSPGFSYEQYF. Here the CDR3 DNA reads TGTGCCTGGAGTCCAGGTTTTTCCTACGAGCAGTACTTC.

V usage is TRBV5-5 and J usage is TRBJ2-5; 10 bases align to TRBD1. From germline, CDR1 is SGHKS and CDR2 YYEKEE (reference sequence). Trimming cost V 6 bases and J 3 bases; bases outside gene matches: 11. The CDR3 spans 16 residues. The CDR3, as DNA: TGTGCCAGCACCTTAAGGGTTGGGACAGGGGAAGAGACCCAGTACTTC. This gives the protein CASTLRVGTGEETQYF.

This clone was recorded once. The chain uses TRBV6-6 and TRBJ2-3; D call uncertain. Germline CDR1 reads MNHNY; CDR2 reads SVGAGI (reference sequence). This CDR3 spans 15 amino acids. V was cut by 8 bases and J by 0 bases, with 15 bases left in between. The CDR3 reads CASLLGRPSTDTQYF. CDR3 DNA sequence: TGTGCCAGCCTACTGGGCCGTCCTAGCACAGATACGCAGTATTTT.